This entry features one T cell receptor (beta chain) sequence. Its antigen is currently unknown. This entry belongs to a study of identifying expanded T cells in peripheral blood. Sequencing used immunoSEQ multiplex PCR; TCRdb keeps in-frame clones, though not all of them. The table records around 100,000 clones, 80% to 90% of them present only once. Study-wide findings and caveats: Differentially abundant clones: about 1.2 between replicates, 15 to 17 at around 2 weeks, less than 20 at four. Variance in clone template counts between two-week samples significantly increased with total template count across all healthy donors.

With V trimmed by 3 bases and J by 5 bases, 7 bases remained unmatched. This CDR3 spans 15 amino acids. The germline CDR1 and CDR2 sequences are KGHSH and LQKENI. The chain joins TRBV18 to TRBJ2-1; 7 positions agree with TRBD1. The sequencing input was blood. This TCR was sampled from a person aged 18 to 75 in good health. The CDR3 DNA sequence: TGTGCCAGCTCACCTCCATGGACAGGAAACAATGAGCAGTTCTTC. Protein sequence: CASSPPWTGNNEQFF.